Shown below are 31 T cell receptor beta chains from a single sample sequenced in a study of cytomegalovirus exposure and HLA in healthy donors. Method: immunoSEQ multiplex PCR; TCRdb's copy keeps in-frame clones and lacks some. The sample holds approximately 300,000 clones, roughly 85% seen once. Sequenced material: PBMCs. The receptors stem from a woman younger than 30 in good health and CMV-seronegative.

A word on this clone: The sample carries other DNA sequences with the same CDR3. The rearrangement joins TRBV28 to TRBJ2-7, with TRBD1 matching over 11 bases. Germline CDR1 is MDHEN and CDR2 is SYDVKM. With 2 bases clipped from V and 3 bases from J, the junction kept 0 bases outside the gene matches. The CDR3 covers 14 residues. Here the CDR3 DNA reads TGTGCCAGCAGTTTAGGGACAGGGGGCTACGAGCAGTACTTC. Translating gives CASSLGTGGYEQYF.

This chain uses TRBV1 with TRBJ2-3; no DNA check was done on the table's D call, TRBD2. TRBV1 counts as a pseudogene. The CDR3 extends over 15 amino acids. CDR3 coding DNA: TGCACCAGCGCTACGAAGGAGGGCCAGACAGATACGCAGTATTTT. It specifies CTSATKEGQTDTQYF.

The chain links TRBV9 to TRBJ1-3; possible D gene TRBD1, 5 bases. Trimming removed 4 bases at V and 9 bases at J, with 20 bases between. The CDR3 runs to 15 residues. Looked up from germline, CDR1 is SGDLS and CDR2 is YYNGEE. In DNA form, the CDR3 reads TGTGCCAGCAGCCTAAATCCGACAGACGGACCCACCATATATTTT. Its translation: CASSLNPTDGPTIYF.

The CDR3 loop is CASSLEGTAHYGYTF. The CDR3, as DNA: TGTGCCAGCAGCTTAGAAGGGACAGCTCACTATGGCTACACCTTC. The gene calls are TRBV7-2 and TRBJ1-2; 7 bases are shared with TRBD1. Germline CDR1 SGHTA, CDR2 FQGNSA. V lost 1 base and J lost 3; bases outside the gene matches: 5. The CDR3 sequence is 15 residues long.

The CDR3 DNA is TGTGCCAGTAGTATCATCACTGAAGCTTTCTTT. As protein: CASSIITEAFF. This chain uses TRBV19 with TRBJ1-1; D gene uncertain. There are 11 residues in the CDR3. Germline V CDR1 and CDR2: LNHDA, SQIVND (reference sequence). Trimming pared 3 bases from V and 4 bases from J, leaving 3 bases between.

This CDR3 is CAISVEGNTGELFF. CDR3 nucleotide sequence: TGTGCCATCAGTGTCGAGGGTAACACCGGGGAGCTGTTTTTT. The V and J genes are TRBV10-3 and TRBJ2-2; maybe TRBD2 (5 bases). Trimming removed 4 bases from V and 2 bases from J, with 8 bases in between. CDR3 length: 14 residues. Germline V lookup: CDR1 ENHRY, CDR2 SYGVKD.

The V gene is TRBV5-8, the J gene TRBJ1-1; 8 bases agree with TRBD1. Per the germline V gene, CDR1 is SGHTS and CDR2 is YDEGEE. V lost 4 bases to trimming and J lost 6 bases; unmatched junction nucleotides: 11. The CDR3 sequence is 15 residues long. CDR3 protein: CASSMQGARRPEAFF. The CDR3 DNA sequence: TGTGCCAGCAGCATGCAGGGGGCCAGAAGACCTGAAGCTTTCTTT.

This clone was seen only a few times. The chain is built from TRBV11-2 and TRBJ1-3, with D possibly matching TRBD1 (5 bases). Germline CDR1 SGHAT, CDR2 FQNNGV. CDR3 length: 11 residues. Trimming pared 8 bases from V and 4 bases from J, leaving 6 bases between. CDR3 sequence reads: CASGGGNTIYF. The CDR3 DNA is TGTGCCAGCGGGGGGGGAAACACCATATATTTT.

This rearrangement joins TRBV27 to TRBJ2-7; TRBD2 matches 11 bases. The CDR3 totals 14 residues. CDR1 MNHEY and CDR2 SMNVEV come from the germline V gene (reference sequence). V gave up 6 bases and J gave up 4 bases; unmatched junction bases: 5. CDR3 bases: TGTGCCAGCAGCCCGGGACTAGCGGTTTACGAGCAGTACTTC. It codes for CASSPGLAVYEQYF.

This chain uses TRBV9 with TRBJ2-7; the D gene is possibly TRBD1 (5 bases). Looked up from germline, CDR1 is SGDLS and CDR2 is YYNGEE. CDR3 length: 15 amino acids. Trimming took 0 bases from V and 9 from J, leaving 19 bases between them. CDR3 amino acids: CASSVGGATHMLQYF. DNA for the CDR3: TGTGCCAGCAGCGTAGGGGGCGCCACCCACATGTTGCAGTACTTC.

The chain is built from TRBV28 and TRBJ2-7; D remains ambiguous. Germline values: CDR1 MDHEN, CDR2 SYDVKM. CDR3 length: 13 residues. The ends were cut back, 3 bases at V and 3 bases at J, with 9 bases in the middle. The CDR3 nucleotides are TGTGCCAGCAGTTTTAGCTGGGTCTACGAGCAGTACTTC. It yields the protein CASSFSWVYEQYF.

The chain combines TRBV28 with TRBJ1-4, with D possibly TRBD1 on 6 matching bases. Germline CDR1 and CDR2: MDHEN and SYDVKM. The CDR3 is 18 amino acids. Between the trimmed V and J ends, which lost 6 bases and 0 bases, there was a span of 20 bases. CDR3 in DNA: TGTGCCAGCAGGACCCCCGGCTGGGGGCGCCCAACTAATGAAAAACTGTTTTTT. As protein: CASRTPGWGRPTNEKLFF.

The genes are TRBV5-8 and TRBJ2-1; TRBD2 aligns across 9 bases. The CDR3 spans 18 residues. Germline assignment: CDR1 SGHTS and CDR2 YDEGEE. The V segment lost 0 bases and the J segment 8 bases; nucleotides outside the gene matches: 15. CDR3 sequence: CASSLGYLAGILGDEQFF. The CDR3 DNA reads TGTGCCAGCAGCTTGGGTTACCTAGCGGGAATTCTTGGCGATGAGCAGTTCTTC.

The chain employs TRBV5-6 and TRBJ1-1; D not resolved. Between the trimmed V and J ends, which lost 0 bases and 0 bases, there was a span of 6 bases. The CDR3 is 14 amino acids. Germline CDR1 and CDR2: SGHDT and YYEEEE. The CDR3 DNA is TGTGCCAGCAGCTTGGGCGGCCTGAACACTGAAGCTTTCTTT. This gives the protein CASSLGGLNTEAFF. The full variable domain, with the rest looked up from reference TRBV5-6 and TRBJ1-1, is DAGVTQSPTHLIKTRGQQVTLRCSPKSGHDTVSWYQQALGQGPQFIFQYYEEEERQRGNFPDRFSGHQFPNYSSELNVNALLLGDSALYLCASSLGGLNTEAFFGQGTRLTVV.

This chain uses TRBV7-2 with TRBJ1-3, with D maybe TRBD1 (6 bases). Germline V gives CDR1 SGHTA, CDR2 FQGNSA. V lost 5 bases and J 0 bases, leaving 14 bases between the germline ends. The CDR3 length is 16 residues. DNA of the CDR3: TGTGCCAGCAGCCCGCCTGGACAGAGCTCTGGAAACACCATATATTTT. Residues: CASSPPGQSSGNTIYF.

V and J are TRBV19 and TRBJ2-4; D is unresolved. From germline, CDR1 is LNHDA and CDR2 SQIVND (reference sequence). CDR3 size: 16 residues. Between the trimmed V and J ends, which lost 7 bases and 0 bases, there was a span of 16 bases. CDR3 nucleotides: TGTGCCAGTATTGGAAGCGATCAAATAGCCAAAAACATTCAGTACTTC. The encoded protein is CASIGSDQIAKNIQYF. The entire variable domain, with the rest obtained from reference TRBV19 and TRBJ2-4, is as follows: DGGITQSPKYLFRKEGQNVTLSCEQNLNHDAMYWYRQDPGQGLRLIYYSQIVNDFQKGDIAEGYSVSREKKESFPLTVTSAQKNPTAFYLCASIGSDQIAKNIQYFGAGTRLSVL.

This clone has a handful of counts. The chain has TRBV2 and TRBJ1-2; D perhaps matches TRBD1 (6 bases). V gave up 6 bases and J gave up 3 bases, with 8 bases separating them. The CDR3 has 12 amino acids. Germline CDR1 SNHLY, CDR2 FYNNEI. CDR3 in DNA: TGTGCCAGCAGACAGGGAGACTATGGCTACACCTTC. It is translated as CASRQGDYGYTF. The variable domain in full, completed from reference TRBV2 and TRBJ1-2, reads EPEVTQTPSHQVTQMGQEVILRCVPISNHLYFYWYRQILGQKVEFLVSFYNNEISEKSEIFDDQFSVERPDGSNFTLKIRSTKLEDSAMYFCASRQGDYGYTFGSGTRLTVV.

The chain is built from TRBV6-6 and TRBJ2-1; D is unclear. Trimming stripped 6 bases from V and 9 bases from J, with 12 bases between. The CDR3 runs to 12 residues. Germline V gene sequence: CDR1 MNHNY, CDR2 SVGAGI (reference sequence). DNA of the CDR3: TGTGCCAGCAGCCCCCGACTGGCTGAGCAGTTCTTC. Its translation is CASSPRLAEQFF.

The chain recombines TRBV7-2 with TRBJ2-7; perhaps TRBD2 as D (6 bases). The CDR3 is made up of 15 amino acids. V was cut by 4 bases and J by 7 bases, with 20 bases left in between. Germline values: CDR1 SGHTA, CDR2 FQGNSA. CDR3 coding DNA: TGTGCCAGCAGCTCCGCCGGGACTCCCGTCGGTGAGCAGTACTTC. Translation: CASSSAGTPVGEQYF.

This chain uses TRBV28 with TRBJ2-3; tentative D call: TRBD2 (5 bases). In germline, CDR1 is MDHEN, CDR2 SYDVKM. CDR3 length: 15 amino acids. Trimming cost V 3 bases and J 4 bases, with 14 bases left between them. For the CDR3, the DNA is TGTGCCAGCAGTTTCTACGGGTCCGGGGCAGATACGCAGTATTTT. Protein sequence: CASSFYGSGADTQYF. Supplemented by reference TRBV28 and TRBJ2-3, the full variable domain reads DVKVTQSSRYLVKRTGEKVFLECVQDMDHENMFWYRQDPGLGLRLIYFSYDVKMKEKGDIPEGYSVSREKKERFSLILESASTNQTSMYLCASSFYGSGADTQYFGPGTRLTVL.

This clone was observed once. This chain connects TRBV29-1 to TRBJ1-1; TRBD1 is a possible D gene (5 bases). The CDR3 spans 12 residues. The germline V gene encodes CDR1 SQVTM and CDR2 ANQGSEA. Trimming shortened V by 8 bases and J by 1 base, and 11 bases separated the two germline ends. The DNA of the CDR3 is TGCAGCACCCGTAGGGGGAACACTGAAGCTTTCTTT. Amino acids: CSTRRGNTEAFF. Variable domain in full (rest from reference TRBV29-1 and TRBJ1-1): SAVISQKPSRDICQRGTSLTIQCQVDSQVTMMFWYRQQPGQSLTLIATANQGSEATYESGFVIDKFPISRPNLTFSTLTVSNMSPEDSSIYLCSTRRGNTEAFFGQGTRLTVV.

The chain uses TRBV27 and TRBJ2-7; 7 bases map to TRBD1. The CDR3 extends over 17 amino acids. The germline V gene has CDR1 MNHEY and CDR2 SMNVEV (reference sequence). After removal of 5 bases from V and 0 bases from J, the junction contained 13 bases not matched to a gene. The DNA of the CDR3 is TGTGCCAGCAGTCGGCTCTCCGGGACAGCCGTCTCCTACGAGCAGTACTTC. Protein: CASSRLSGTAVSYEQYF.

This clone turned up a few times. The chain has TRBV6-5 and TRBJ2-1; TRBD1 is a possible D gene (5 bases). With 8 bases removed from V and 5 bases from J, the gap between germline ends came to 10 bases. Germline values: CDR1 MNHEY, CDR2 SVGAGI. The CDR3 extends over 12 amino acids. This CDR3 reads CASSGPNNEQFF. DNA for the CDR3: TGTGCCAGCTCAGGGCCCAACAATGAGCAGTTCTTC.

The V call is TRBV5-1, the J call TRBJ2-7; D may be TRBD2 (6 bases). The CDR3 consists of 15 residues. V was clipped by 0 bases and J by 4 bases, with 14 bases between them. The germline CDR1 and CDR2 sequences are SGHRS and YFSETQ. CDR3 amino acids: CASSLDSGSGYEQYF. The CDR3, as DNA: TGCGCCAGCAGCTTGGATTCCGGGAGCGGGTACGAGCAGTACTTC.

This rearrangement joins TRBV7-3 to TRBJ2-3, with TRBD2 identical over 13 bases. V was pared by 5 bases and J by 3 bases, with 2 bases of the junction left unmatched. Looked up from germline, CDR1 is SGHTA and CDR2 is FQGTGA. This CDR3 has 15 residues. The CDR3 sequence is CASSPTSGRTDTQYF. Here the CDR3 DNA reads TGTGCCAGCAGCCCGACTAGCGGGAGGACAGATACGCAGTATTTT.

This chain connects TRBV5-1 to TRBJ2-3, with D possibly being TRBD1 (6 bases). The CDR3 consists of 14 residues. In germline, CDR1 is SGHRS, CDR2 YFSETQ. V lost 0 bases to trimming and J lost 3 bases, with 8 bases between them. CDR3 bases: TGCGCCAGCAGCTTGGGGACAGCTACAGATACGCAGTATTTT. The encoded protein is CASSLGTATDTQYF.

This chain uses TRBV27 with TRBJ2-5; TRBD2 matches at 9 bases. After removal of 8 bases from V and 5 bases from J, the junction contained 15 bases not matched to a gene. Looked up from germline, CDR1 is MNHEY and CDR2 is SMNVEV (reference sequence). The CDR3 sequence is 16 residues long. CDR3: CASSINPGLAYETQYF. Here the CDR3 DNA reads TGTGCCAGCTCCATCAACCCGGGACTAGCCTATGAGACCCAGTACTTC.

This sequence joins TRBV9 and TRBJ1-5; no reliable D call. The CDR3 spans 14 residues. V lost 2 bases, J lost 2 bases, and 8 bases lay in between. CDR1 SGDLS and CDR2 YYNGEE come from the germline V gene. CDR3 sequence (DNA): TGTGCCAGCAGCGTTAGTAGTGGCAATCAGCCCCAGCATTTT. Its protein is CASSVSSGNQPQHF.

CDR3 loop: CASSPRDRAGDGYTF. The CDR3 DNA reads as TGTGCCAGCAGCCCCAGGGACAGGGCAGGGGATGGCTACACCTTC. V and J are TRBV14 and TRBJ1-2; 9 bases match TRBD1. The germline gives CDR1 SGHDN, CDR2 FVKESK. V gave up 4 bases and J gave up 6 bases; unmatched junction bases: 9. The CDR3 is 15 residues long.

This clone was detected only once. The J gene is TRBJ2-1, the V gene TRBV7-9; D not resolved. V was trimmed by 4 bases and J by 0 bases, leaving 10 bases between them. This CDR3 contains 15 residues. The germline CDR1 and CDR2 sequences are SEHNR and FQNEAQ (reference sequence). The DNA for the CDR3 is TGTGCCAGCAGCTCGACCCCTAGCTCCTACAATGAGCAGTTCTTC. Encoded protein: CASSSTPSSYNEQFF.

This clone was observed at least ten times. This rearrangement joins TRBV30 to TRBJ1-2, with D unresolved. The CDR3 runs to 11 residues. Per the germline V gene, CDR1 is GTSNPN and CDR2 is SVGIG (reference sequence). V lost 5 bases to trimming and J lost 8 bases, with 12 bases between them. The CDR3 DNA is TGTGCCTGGGGAGGGCCGCGGGGCTACACCTTC. Residues: CAWGGPRGYTF.